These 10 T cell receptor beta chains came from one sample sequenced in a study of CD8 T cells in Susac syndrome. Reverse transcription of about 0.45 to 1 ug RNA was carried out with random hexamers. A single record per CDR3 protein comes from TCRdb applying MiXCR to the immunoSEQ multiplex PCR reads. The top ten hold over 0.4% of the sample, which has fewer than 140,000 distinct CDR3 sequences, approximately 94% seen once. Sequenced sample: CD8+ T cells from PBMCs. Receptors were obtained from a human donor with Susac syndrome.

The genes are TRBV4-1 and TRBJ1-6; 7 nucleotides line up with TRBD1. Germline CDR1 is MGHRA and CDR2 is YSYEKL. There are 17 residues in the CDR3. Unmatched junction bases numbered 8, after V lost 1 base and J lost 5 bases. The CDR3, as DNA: TGCGCCAGCAGCCAAGGAGACAGGGTTATGCATAATTCACCCCTCCACTTT. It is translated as CASSQGDRVMHNSPLHF.

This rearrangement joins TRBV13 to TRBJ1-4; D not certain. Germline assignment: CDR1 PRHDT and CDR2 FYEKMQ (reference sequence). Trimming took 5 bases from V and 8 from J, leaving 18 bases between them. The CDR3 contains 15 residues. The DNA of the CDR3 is TGTGCCAGCAGCGGGCAAGGACGGGATAAAGAAAAACTGTTTTTT. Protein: CASSGQGRDKEKLFF.

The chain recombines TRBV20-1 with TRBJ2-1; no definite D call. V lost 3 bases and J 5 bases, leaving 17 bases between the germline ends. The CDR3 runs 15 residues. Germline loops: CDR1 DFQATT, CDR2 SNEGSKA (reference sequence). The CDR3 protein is CSARVPTLNHNEQFF. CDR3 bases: TGCAGTGCTAGGGTCCCCACACTAAATCACAATGAGCAGTTCTTC.

Here the CDR3 reads CASSPRGGAGDTQYF. The CDR3 nucleotides are TGTGCCAGCAGCCCCCGAGGAGGTGCGGGTGATACGCAGTATTTT. The rearrangement joins TRBV3-1 to TRBJ2-3, with D possibly TRBD2 on 5 matching bases. Germline-derived CDR1 and CDR2 are LGHDT and YNNKEL (reference sequence). The CDR3 contains 15 residues. Trimming stripped 4 bases from V and 6 bases from J, with 17 bases between.

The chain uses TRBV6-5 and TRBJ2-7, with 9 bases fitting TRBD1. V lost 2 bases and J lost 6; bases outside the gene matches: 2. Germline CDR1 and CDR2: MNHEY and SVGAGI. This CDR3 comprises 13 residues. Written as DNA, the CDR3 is TGTGCCAGCAGTTACGGGACAGGGACCGAGCAGTACTTC. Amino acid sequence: CASSYGTGTEQYF.

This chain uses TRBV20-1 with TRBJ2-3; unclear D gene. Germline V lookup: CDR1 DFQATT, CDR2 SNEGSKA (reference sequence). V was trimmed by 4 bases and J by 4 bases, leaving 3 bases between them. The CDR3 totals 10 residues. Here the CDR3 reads CSAMADTQYF. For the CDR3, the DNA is TGCAGTGCTATGGCAGATACGCAGTATTTT.

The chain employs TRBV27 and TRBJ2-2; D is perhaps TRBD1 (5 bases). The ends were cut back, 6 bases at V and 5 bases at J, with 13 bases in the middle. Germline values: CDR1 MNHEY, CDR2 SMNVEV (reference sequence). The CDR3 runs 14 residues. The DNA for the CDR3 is TGTGCCAGCAGCACCTTCAGGGAAACCGGGGAGCTGTTTTTT. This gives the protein CASSTFRETGELFF.

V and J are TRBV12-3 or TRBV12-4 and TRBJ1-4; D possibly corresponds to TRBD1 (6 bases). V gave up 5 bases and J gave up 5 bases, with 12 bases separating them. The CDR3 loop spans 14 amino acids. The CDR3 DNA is TGTGCCAGCAGTCTCAGGGGAGGCAATGAAAAACTGTTTTTT. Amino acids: CASSLRGGNEKLFF.

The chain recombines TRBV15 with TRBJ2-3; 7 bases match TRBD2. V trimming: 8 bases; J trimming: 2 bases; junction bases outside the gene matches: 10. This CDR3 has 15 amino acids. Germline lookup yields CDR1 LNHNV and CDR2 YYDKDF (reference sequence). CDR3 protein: CATRTAGNPTDTQYF. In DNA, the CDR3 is TGTGCCACCCGTACAGCGGGGAACCCCACAGATACGCAGTATTTT.

The CDR3 DNA reads as TGCAGCGTGGACGGGACCCCGGAAGGAACAGATACGCAGTATTTT. It encodes CSVDGTPEGTDTQYF. This chain connects TRBV29-1 to TRBJ2-3; tentatively, D is TRBD1 or TRBD2 (5 bases each). Trimming pared 6 bases from V and 3 bases from J, leaving 19 bases between. The CDR3 consists of 15 residues. CDR1 is SQVTM, CDR2 ANQGSEA, per germline.